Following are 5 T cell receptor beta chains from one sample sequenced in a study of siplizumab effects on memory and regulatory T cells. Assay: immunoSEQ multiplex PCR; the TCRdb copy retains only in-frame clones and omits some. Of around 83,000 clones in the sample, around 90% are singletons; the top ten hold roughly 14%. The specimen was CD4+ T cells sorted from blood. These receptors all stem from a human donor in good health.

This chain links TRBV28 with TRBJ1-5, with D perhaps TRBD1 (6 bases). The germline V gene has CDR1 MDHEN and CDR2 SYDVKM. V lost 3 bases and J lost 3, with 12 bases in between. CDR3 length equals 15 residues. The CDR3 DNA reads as TGTGCCAGCAGTTTCCGAGGACAGATCAATCAGCCCCAGCATTTT. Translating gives CASSFRGQINQPQHF.

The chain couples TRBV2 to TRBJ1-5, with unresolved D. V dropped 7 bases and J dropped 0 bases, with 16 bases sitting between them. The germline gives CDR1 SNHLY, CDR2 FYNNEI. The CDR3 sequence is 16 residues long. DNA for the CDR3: TGTGCCAGCACAAAGGCAGGACCTTATAGCAATCAGCCCCAGCATTTT. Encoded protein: CASTKAGPYSNQPQHF.

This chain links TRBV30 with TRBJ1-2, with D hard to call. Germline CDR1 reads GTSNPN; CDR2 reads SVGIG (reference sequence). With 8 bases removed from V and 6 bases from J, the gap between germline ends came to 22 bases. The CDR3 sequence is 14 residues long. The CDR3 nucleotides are TGTGCCCAAATTGGGAGGTTCCCTGTTGATGGCTACACCTTC. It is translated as CAQIGRFPVDGYTF.

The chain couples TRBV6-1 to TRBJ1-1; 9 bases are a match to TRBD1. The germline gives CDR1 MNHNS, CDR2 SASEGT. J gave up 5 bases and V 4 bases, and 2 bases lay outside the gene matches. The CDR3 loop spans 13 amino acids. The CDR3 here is CASSGDRGTEAFF. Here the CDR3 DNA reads TGTGCCAGCAGTGGCGACAGGGGGACTGAAGCTTTCTTT.

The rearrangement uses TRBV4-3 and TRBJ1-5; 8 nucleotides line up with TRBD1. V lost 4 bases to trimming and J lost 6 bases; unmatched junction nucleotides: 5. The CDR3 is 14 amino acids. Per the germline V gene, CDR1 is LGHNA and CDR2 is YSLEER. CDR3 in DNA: TGCGCCAGCAGCCTCGGACAGGGAGGTCAGCCCCAGCATTTT. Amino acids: CASSLGQGGQPQHF.